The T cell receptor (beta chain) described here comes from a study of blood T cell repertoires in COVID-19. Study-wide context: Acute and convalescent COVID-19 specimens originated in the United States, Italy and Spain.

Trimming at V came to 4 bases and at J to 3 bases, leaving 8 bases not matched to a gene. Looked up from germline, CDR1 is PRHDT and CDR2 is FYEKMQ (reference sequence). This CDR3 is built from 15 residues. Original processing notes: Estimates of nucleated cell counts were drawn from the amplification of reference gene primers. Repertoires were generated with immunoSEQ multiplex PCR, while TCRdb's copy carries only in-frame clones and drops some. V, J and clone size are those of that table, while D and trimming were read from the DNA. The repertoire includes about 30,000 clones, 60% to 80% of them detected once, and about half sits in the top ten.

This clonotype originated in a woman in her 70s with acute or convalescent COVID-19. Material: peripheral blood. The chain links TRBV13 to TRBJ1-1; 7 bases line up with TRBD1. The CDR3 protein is CASSSLTGKDTEAFF. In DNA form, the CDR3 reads TGTGCCAGCAGCTCCCTGACAGGGAAGGACACTGAAGCTTTCTTT. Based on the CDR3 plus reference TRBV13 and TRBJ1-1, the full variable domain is AAGVIQSPRHLIKEKRETATLKCYPIPRHDTVYWYQQGPGQDPQFLISFYEKMQSDKGSIPDRFSAQQFSDYHSELNMSSLELGDSALYFCASSSLTGKDTEAFFGQGTRLTVV.